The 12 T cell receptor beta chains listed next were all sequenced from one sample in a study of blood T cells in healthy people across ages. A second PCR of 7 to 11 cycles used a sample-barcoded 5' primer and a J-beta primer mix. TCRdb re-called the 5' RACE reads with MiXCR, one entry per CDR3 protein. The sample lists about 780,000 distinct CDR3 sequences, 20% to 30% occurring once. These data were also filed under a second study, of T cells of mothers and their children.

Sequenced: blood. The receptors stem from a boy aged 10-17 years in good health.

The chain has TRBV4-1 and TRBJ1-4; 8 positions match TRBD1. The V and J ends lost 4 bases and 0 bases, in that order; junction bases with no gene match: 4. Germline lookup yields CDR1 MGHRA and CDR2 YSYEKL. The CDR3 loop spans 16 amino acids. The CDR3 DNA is TGCGCCAGCAGCCCTGGACAGGGCCCAACTAATGAAAAACTGTTTTTT. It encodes CASSPGQGPTNEKLFF.

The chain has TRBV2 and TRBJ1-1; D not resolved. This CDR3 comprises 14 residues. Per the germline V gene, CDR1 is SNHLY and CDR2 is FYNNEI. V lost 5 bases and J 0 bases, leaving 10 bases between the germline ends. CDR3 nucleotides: TGTGCCAGCAGTCCGGAGGGAGTGAACACTGAAGCTTTCTTT. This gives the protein CASSPEGVNTEAFF. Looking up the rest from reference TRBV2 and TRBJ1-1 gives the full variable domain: EPEVTQTPSHQVTQMGQEVILRCVPISNHLYFYWYRQILGQKVEFLVSFYNNEISEKSEIFDDQFSVERPDGSNFTLKIRSTKLEDSAMYFCASSPEGVNTEAFFGQGTRLTVV.

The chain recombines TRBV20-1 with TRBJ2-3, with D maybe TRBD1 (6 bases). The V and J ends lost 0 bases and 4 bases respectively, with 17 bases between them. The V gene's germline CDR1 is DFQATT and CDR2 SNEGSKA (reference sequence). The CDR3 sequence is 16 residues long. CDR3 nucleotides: TGCAGTGCTAGAGAGGCAGGGGTGATAGTCGCAGATACGCAGTATTTT. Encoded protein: CSAREAGVIVADTQYF.

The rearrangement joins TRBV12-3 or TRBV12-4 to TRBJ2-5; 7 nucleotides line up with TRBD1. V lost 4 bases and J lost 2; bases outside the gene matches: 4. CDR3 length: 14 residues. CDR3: CASSSRGFQETQYF. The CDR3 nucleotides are TGTGCCAGCAGTTCCAGGGGGTTTCAAGAGACCCAGTACTTC.

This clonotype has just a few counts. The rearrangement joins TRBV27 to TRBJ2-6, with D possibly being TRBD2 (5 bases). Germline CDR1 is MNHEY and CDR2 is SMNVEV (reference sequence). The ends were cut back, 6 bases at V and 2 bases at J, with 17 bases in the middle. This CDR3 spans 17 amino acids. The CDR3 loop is CASSLAGSHPGANVLTF. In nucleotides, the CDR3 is TGTGCCAGCAGCCTGGCGGGTAGTCATCCTGGGGCCAACGTCCTGACTTTC.

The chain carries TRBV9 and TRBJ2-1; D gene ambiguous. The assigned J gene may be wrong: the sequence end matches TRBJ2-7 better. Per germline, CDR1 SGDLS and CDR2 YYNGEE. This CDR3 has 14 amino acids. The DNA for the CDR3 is TGTGCCAGCAGCGTAGCGCCGAATAGCAACGAGCAGTACTTC. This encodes CASSVAPNSNEQYF.

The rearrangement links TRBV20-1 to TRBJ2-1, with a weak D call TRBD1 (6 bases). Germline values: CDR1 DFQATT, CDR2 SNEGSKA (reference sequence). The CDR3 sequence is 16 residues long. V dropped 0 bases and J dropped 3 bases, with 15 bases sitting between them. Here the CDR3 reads CSARDRLQGSYNEQFF. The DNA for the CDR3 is TGCAGTGCTAGAGACCGCCTACAGGGTAGCTACAATGAGCAGTTCTTC.

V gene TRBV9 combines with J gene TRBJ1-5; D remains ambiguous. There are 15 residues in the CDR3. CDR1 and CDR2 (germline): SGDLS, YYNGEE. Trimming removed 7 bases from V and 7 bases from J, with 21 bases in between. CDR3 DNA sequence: TGTGCCAGCTGCCTACGCGGGGAGGGAAGACAGCCCCAGCATTTT. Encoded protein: CASCLRGEGRQPQHF.

CDR3 sequence (DNA): TGTGCCAGCTCCCCGCAGGACCAAGAGACCCAGTACTTC. It yields the protein CASSPQDQETQYF. The chain links TRBV18 to TRBJ2-5; D not resolved. The CDR3 is 13 amino acids. Germline CDR1 KGHSH, CDR2 LQKENI. V shed 6 bases and J shed 0 bases, with 8 bases lying between them.

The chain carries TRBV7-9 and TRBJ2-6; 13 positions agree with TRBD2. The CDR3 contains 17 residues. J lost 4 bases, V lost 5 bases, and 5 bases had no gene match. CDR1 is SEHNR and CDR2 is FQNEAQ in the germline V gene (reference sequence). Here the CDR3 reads CASSTGTSGAGANVLTF. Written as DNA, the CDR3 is TGTGCCAGCAGCACCGGGACTAGCGGGGCCGGGGCCAACGTCCTGACTTTC.

CDR3 sequence: CSVEGSGGVVGELFF. The CDR3 bases are TGCAGCGTTGAAGGTAGCGGGGGGGTCGTCGGGGAGCTGTTTTTT. The chain is built from TRBV29-1 and TRBJ2-2; the match to TRBD2 covers 11 bases. V lost 1 base to trimming and J lost 7 bases; unmatched junction nucleotides: 5. CDR3 size: 15 residues. CDR1 and CDR2 from the germline V gene are SQVTM and ANQGSEA.

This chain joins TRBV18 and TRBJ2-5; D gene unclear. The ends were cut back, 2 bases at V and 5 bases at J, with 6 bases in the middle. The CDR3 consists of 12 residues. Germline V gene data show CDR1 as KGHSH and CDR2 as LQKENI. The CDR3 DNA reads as TGTGCCAGCTCACCATTAGACGAGACCCAGTACTTC. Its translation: CASSPLDETQYF. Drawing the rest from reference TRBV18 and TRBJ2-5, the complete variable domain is NAGVMQNPRHLVRRRGQEARLRCSPMKGHSHVYWYRQLPEEGLKFMVYLQKENIIDESGMPKERFSAEFPKEGPSILRIQQVVRGDSAAYFCASSPLDETQYFGPGTRLLVL.